These 19 T cell receptor beta chains originate from one sample sequenced in a study of T cell responses to AZD1222 COVID-19 vaccine. Here immunoSEQ multiplex PCR was the method, and the copy in TCRdb shows in-frame clones only, minus some. The table includes 180,000 or so clones, about 91% detected once. The material was peripheral blood, obtained 28 days after the second AZD1222 dose. All receptors come from an adult who received the AZD1222 COVID-19 vaccine.

V is TRBV20-1 and J is TRBJ1-5; maybe TRBD1 (5 bases). Looked up from germline, CDR1 is DFQATT and CDR2 is SNEGSKA (reference sequence). CDR3 length: 13 amino acids. The germline V and J ends were trimmed by 3 bases and 0 bases, with 6 bases remaining between them. The CDR3 coding sequence is TGCAGTGCTAGTAGGGGTAGCAATCAGCCCCAGCATTTT. It is translated as CSASRGSNQPQHF.

V gene TRBV12-3 or TRBV12-4 combines with J gene TRBJ1-3; D remains ambiguous. V lost 7 bases, J lost 4 bases, and 8 bases lay in between. CDR3 length: 12 residues. The CDR3 coding sequence is TGTGCCAGCAATACGCTCGGAAACACCATATATTTT. It is translated as CASNTLGNTIYF.

Here the CDR3 reads CASSYHTQGYSNQPQHF. CDR3 bases: TGTGCCAGCAGTTACCATACCCAGGGGTATAGCAATCAGCCCCAGCATTTT. This chain links TRBV6-2 or TRBV6-3 with TRBJ1-5, with D perhaps TRBD1 (6 bases). Germline V gene lookup returns CDR1 MNHEY and CDR2 SVGEGT. This CDR3 has 17 residues. The V and J ends lost 2 bases and 0 bases respectively, with 14 bases between them.

Concerning this clone itself: One junction end does not reproduce the germline sequence, and a read error may be involved. The CDR3 reads CATLSTISGVSF. CDR3 coding DNA: TGTGCCACCCTCTCCACGATTTCAGGGGTATCCTTC. V gene TRBV19 combines with J gene TRBJ1-2, with TRBD1 as a possible D gene (6 bases). The CDR3 has 12 residues. Germline lookup yields CDR1 LNHDA and CDR2 SQIVND (reference sequence).

This rearrangement joins TRBV7-8 to TRBJ1-4; D remains ambiguous. Per the germline V gene, CDR1 is SGHVS and CDR2 is FQNEAQ. V lost 1 base, J lost 2 bases, and 8 bases lay in between. The CDR3 loop spans 15 amino acids. CDR3 protein: CASSLEIATNEKLFF. CDR3 nucleotide sequence: TGTGCCAGCAGCTTAGAGATAGCGACTAATGAAAAACTGTTTTTT.

The rearrangement links TRBV28 to TRBJ1-3; D ambiguous. CDR1 is MDHEN, CDR2 SYDVKM, per germline. The V gene lost 8 bases and the J gene lost 0 bases, with 8 bases spanning the gap. The CDR3 length is 13 residues. CDR3 residues: CASGISSGNTIYF. Written as DNA, the CDR3 is TGTGCCAGCGGGATAAGCTCTGGAAACACCATATATTTT.

The gene calls are TRBV7-2 and TRBJ2-1; D perhaps matches TRBD2 (5 bases). The CDR3 is made up of 12 amino acids. V was shortened by 5 bases and J by 10 bases, with 12 bases between the two germline ends. Germline assignment: CDR1 SGHTA and CDR2 FQGNSA. The CDR3 here is CASSPDIAEQFF. CDR3 bases: TGTGCCAGCAGCCCCGATATAGCGGAGCAGTTCTTC.

This rearrangement joins TRBV30 to TRBJ2-7; D remains ambiguous. Per the germline V gene, CDR1 is GTSNPN and CDR2 is SVGIG (reference sequence). This CDR3 is built from 11 residues. V lost 3 bases and J lost 7, with 10 bases in between. The CDR3 nucleotides read TGTGCCTGGAGCTCCCAGTGGGAGCAGTACTTC. Translation gives CAWSSQWEQYF. The full variable domain, in which reference TRBV30 and TRBJ2-7 provide the parts outside the CDR3, is SQTIHQWPATLVQPVGSPLSLECTVEGTSNPNLYWYRQAAGRGLQLLFYSVGIGQISSEVPQNLSASRPQDRQFILSSKKLLLSDSGFYLCAWSSQWEQYFGPGTRLTVT.

To note about this clone: At one end, the junction sequence differs from germline, possibly due to a read error. The chain links TRBV5-4 to TRBJ1-6; 9 positions agree with TRBD1. The V gene's germline CDR1 is SGHNT and CDR2 YYREEE (reference sequence). This CDR3 has 14 residues. CDR3 region: CASSVGTGSSSLHF. The CDR3 DNA sequence: TGTGCCAGCAGCGTAGGGACAGGGTCTTCATCCCTCCACTTT.

This chain joins TRBV19 and TRBJ2-2; perhaps TRBD2 as D (7 bases). CDR1 and CDR2 from the germline V gene are LNHDA and SQIVND (reference sequence). Trimming took 3 bases from V and 6 from J, leaving 11 bases between them. The CDR3 runs to 14 residues. DNA of the CDR3: TGTGCCAGTAGTATGGGGGGGGCCGCCGGGGAGCTGTTTTTT. This sequence encodes CASSMGGAAGELFF.

This rearrangement joins TRBV10-3 to TRBJ2-3, with 13 bases matching TRBD2. The CDR3 spans 19 residues. The trim removed 4 bases at V and 0 bases at J, leaving 10 bases unmatched. Germline V gene lookup returns CDR1 ENHRY and CDR2 SYGVKD. The CDR3 is CAISATSGRSPDSTDTQYF. The CDR3 bases are TGTGCCATCAGTGCGACTAGCGGGAGGTCCCCCGATAGCACAGATACGCAGTATTTT.

This clone has just a few counts. V and J are TRBV19 and TRBJ1-1; 11 bases fit TRBD1. V dropped 3 bases and J dropped 5; count of bases not matched to a gene: 8. This CDR3 is 16 amino acids long. CDR1 and CDR2 (germline): LNHDA, SQIVND (reference sequence). CDR3 region: CASSIGQGARDTEAFF. The CDR3, as DNA: TGTGCCAGTAGTATCGGACAGGGGGCGCGGGATACTGAAGCTTTCTTT. The full variable domain, completed using reference TRBV19 and TRBJ1-1, is DGGITQSPKYLFRKEGQNVTLSCEQNLNHDAMYWYRQDPGQGLRLIYYSQIVNDFQKGDIAEGYSVSREKKESFPLTVTSAQKNPTAFYLCASSIGQGARDTEAFFGQGTRLTVV.

This chain uses TRBV4-2 with TRBJ1-2; D unclear. From germline, CDR1 is LGHNA and CDR2 YNFKEQ. CDR3 length equals 14 residues. V was shortened by 3 bases and J by 10 bases, with 18 bases between the two germline ends. The CDR3 loop is CASSHPGEELPYTF. The CDR3 region has the DNA TGTGCCAGCAGCCACCCTGGGGAAGAACTTCCCTACACCTTC.

The chain uses TRBV6-5 and TRBJ1-1; D is undetermined. The CDR3 sequence is 12 residues long. In germline, CDR1 is MNHEY, CDR2 SVGAGI. Between the trimmed V and J ends, which lost 2 bases and 10 bases, there was a span of 11 bases. Here the CDR3 reads CASSYARGRAFF. CDR3 nucleotide sequence: TGTGCCAGCAGTTACGCACGCGGGCGAGCTTTCTTT.

The chain couples TRBV23-1 to TRBJ2-3, with a possible D match to TRBD2 (7 bases). TRBV23-1 is annotated as an ORF whose role is uncertain. The V end lost 8 bases, the J end lost 2 bases, and 20 bases lay between the germline ends. The CDR3 contains 16 residues. The CDR3 DNA reads TGCGCCAGCTCACTGGCGGGGGCCCATTTCACAGATACGCAGTATTTT. Amino acid sequence: CASSLAGAHFTDTQYF.

This chain links TRBV11-2 with TRBJ2-7; D is uncertain. Trimming stripped 1 base from V and 1 base from J, with 14 bases between. CDR1 SGHAT and CDR2 FQNNGV come from the germline V gene. This CDR3 is built from 16 residues. Here the CDR3 reads CASSLVLPSLSYEQYF. The CDR3 DNA reads as TGTGCCAGCAGCTTAGTCCTTCCTAGTTTATCCTACGAGCAGTACTTC.

The gene calls are TRBV10-1 and TRBJ1-1; D gene unclear. Trimming took 4 bases from V and 6 from J, leaving 21 bases between them. The CDR3 consists of 16 residues. Germline-derived CDR1 and CDR2 are WNHNN and SYGVQD (reference sequence). The CDR3 DNA is TGCGCCAGCAGTGTAATGGGGTTAGGTAATAGAGCTGAAGCTTTCTTT. Translated: CASSVMGLGNRAEAFF.

The gene calls are TRBV21-1 and TRBJ1-6. TRBV21-1 is marked as a pseudogene. This CDR3 is 18 amino acids long. In DNA, the CDR3 is TGTGCCAGCAGCAAAGAGAGGGGCAACCCGGATCCCGTCAATTTCCTCCACTTT. Its protein product is CASSKERGNPDPVNFLHF.

This sequence joins TRBV7-2 and TRBJ2-3, with 7 bases that match TRBD2. CDR1 is SGHTA, CDR2 FQGNSA, per germline. V shed 4 bases and J 2 bases; nucleotides not matched to a gene: 6. CDR3 length equals 15 residues. DNA of the CDR3: TGTGCCAGCAGCTCACGTCGGGGGGTCACAGATACGCAGTATTTT. Residues: CASSSRRGVTDTQYF. Full variable domain (outside the CDR3, taken from reference TRBV7-2 and TRBJ2-3): GAGVSQSPSNKVTEKGKDVELRCDPISGHTALYWYRQSLGQGLEFLIYFQGNSAPDKSGLPSDRFSAERTGGSVSTLTIQRTQQEDSAVYLCASSSRRGVTDTQYFGPGTRLTVL.